These 30 T cell receptor beta chains were sequenced from one sample in a study of T-cell reconstitution after alpha-beta-depleted transplantation in children. Using unique molecular identifiers, the investigators prepared the TCRbeta library. TCRdb recomputed calls from the PCR reads with MiXCR, one row per CDR3 protein. The sample records a few hundred thousand distinct CDR3 sequences, roughly a tenth being singletons. The sequencing used PBMCs, collected before TCRalphabeta/CD19-depleted stem cell transplant. The source of these receptors is a child less than two years old with acute myeloid leukemia, due to receive a stem cell transplant.

This clonotype has a count of ten or more. The rearrangement joins TRBV5-1 to TRBJ2-2; D not certain. Trimming took off 7 bases at V and 6 bases at J, with 16 bases between the two ends. Looked up from germline, CDR1 is SGHRS and CDR2 is YFSETQ. The CDR3 length is 14 residues. This chain's CDR3 is CASGLGVSPGELFF. The DNA for the CDR3 is TGCGCCAGCGGTCTAGGTGTTTCTCCCGGGGAGCTGTTTTTT.

This clonotype has ten or more counts. The rearrangement uses TRBV20-1 and TRBJ2-1; a weak D match, TRBD2 (6 bases). V lost 5 bases to trimming and J lost 3 bases, with 14 bases between them. Per the germline V gene, CDR1 is DFQATT and CDR2 is SNEGSKA (reference sequence). The CDR3 has 14 amino acids. CDR3: CSAPPGLGYNEQFF. CDR3 DNA: TGCAGTGCTCCACCGGGACTGGGCTACAATGAGCAGTTCTTC.

The chain has TRBV5-6 and TRBJ2-3, with a tentative D call TRBD1 (5 bases). Trimming stripped 3 bases from V and 6 bases from J, with 11 bases between. Germline-derived CDR1 and CDR2 are SGHDT and YYEEEE. CDR3 length equals 13 residues. CDR3 loop: CASSWGLRDTQYF. The CDR3 coding sequence is TGTGCCAGCAGCTGGGGCCTGAGGGATACGCAGTATTTT.

This clonotype was detected many times. The rearrangement joins TRBV28 to TRBJ2-3; D is perhaps TRBD1 (6 bases). V was shortened by 6 bases and J by 2 bases, with 12 bases between the two germline ends. CDR3 size: 14 residues. Germline CDR1 MDHEN, CDR2 SYDVKM. The CDR3 DNA reads as TGTGCCAGCAGACACAGGGTCCCCACAGATACGCAGTATTTT. Translation: CASRHRVPTDTQYF. Based on the CDR3 plus reference TRBV28 and TRBJ2-3, the full variable domain is DVKVTQSSRYLVKRTGEKVFLECVQDMDHENMFWYRQDPGLGLRLIYFSYDVKMKEKGDIPEGYSVSREKKERFSLILESASTNQTSMYLCASRHRVPTDTQYFGPGTRLTVL.

This chain uses TRBV19 with TRBJ2-1; 7 nucleotides agree with TRBD1. Germline values: CDR1 LNHDA, CDR2 SQIVND (reference sequence). The CDR3 totals 15 residues. Trimming cost V 7 bases and J 1 base; bases outside gene matches: 7. CDR3 nucleotide sequence: TGTGCCAGTACAACAGGGGCCAATTCCTACAATGAGCAGTTCTTC. Its translation: CASTTGANSYNEQFF.

At least ten counts were recorded for this clonotype. The genes are TRBV5-6 and TRBJ2-3, with 7 bases fitting TRBD2. Germline-derived CDR1 and CDR2 are SGHDT and YYEEEE. V lost 0 bases, J lost 3 bases, and 4 bases stayed unmatched. This CDR3 contains 15 residues. The CDR3 reads CASSLGSGVTDTQYF. CDR3 DNA: TGTGCCAGCAGCTTGGGGAGCGGGGTGACAGATACGCAGTATTTT.

This clonotype showed up just a few times. A clone one base away is much larger, so this may be a read error. This rearrangement joins TRBV3-1 to TRBJ2-2; D possibly corresponds to TRBD1 (6 bases). Germline CDR1 reads LGHDT; CDR2 reads YNNKEL (reference sequence). The CDR3 spans 19 residues. The CDR3 here is CATSQDRGRGFANTGELFF. The CDR3 DNA sequence: TGTGCCACCAGCCAAGATAGGGGGAGAGGGTTCGCGAACACCGGGGAGCTGTTTTTT.

This clonotype was counted ten times or more. This rearrangement joins TRBV7-2 to TRBJ2-5; weak D call: TRBD2 (5 bases). This CDR3 is 13 amino acids long. Germline CDR1 SGHTA, CDR2 FQGNSA. V was shortened by 1 base and J by 4 bases, with 7 bases between the two germline ends. CDR3 loop: CASSLGERETQYF. CDR3 DNA: TGTGCCAGCAGCTTAGGGGAGAGAGAGACCCAGTACTTC.

This clonotype was recorded at least ten times. The chain uses TRBV7-9 and TRBJ2-7; 7 bases match TRBD1. V dropped 3 bases and J dropped 2; count of bases not matched to a gene: 4. Germline-derived CDR1 and CDR2 are SEHNR and FQNEAQ (reference sequence). The CDR3 is 14 amino acids. CDR3 coding DNA: TGTGCCAGCAGCTTGGGGACAGATACCTACGAGCAGTACTTC. As protein: CASSLGTDTYEQYF.

The chain is built from TRBV19 and TRBJ2-2, with 9 bases matching TRBD2. The germline CDR1 and CDR2 sequences are LNHDA and SQIVND (reference sequence). This CDR3 spans 16 amino acids. V lost 4 bases to trimming and J lost 3 bases; unmatched junction nucleotides: 6. This CDR3 reads CASSKLAGLDTGELFF. Written as DNA, the CDR3 is TGTGCCAGTAGTAAACTAGCGGGTTTGGACACCGGGGAGCTGTTTTTT.

This clonotype was found many times. This sequence joins TRBV12-3 or TRBV12-4 and TRBJ2-7; TRBD1 might be the D (5 bases). V lost 2 bases, J lost 6 bases, and 11 bases lay in between. The length of the CDR3 is 13 residues. CDR3 protein: CASSLQGVAEQYF. CDR3 nucleotide sequence: TGTGCCAGCAGTTTACAGGGTGTTGCCGAGCAGTACTTC.

This chain uses TRBV19 with TRBJ2-7; TRBD1 agrees at 9 bases. The CDR3 sequence is 17 residues long. The trim removed 0 bases at V and 3 bases at J, leaving 9 bases unmatched. Germline loops: CDR1 LNHDA, CDR2 SQIVND (reference sequence). For the CDR3, the DNA is TGTGCCAGTAGTATAGAGACTTCGGGGGACAGGGTCTACGAGCAGTACTTC. Protein sequence: CASSIETSGDRVYEQYF.

This clonotype was seen many times. The chain links TRBV10-3 to TRBJ2-1; D is ambiguous. Germline CDR1 ENHRY, CDR2 SYGVKD. The CDR3 has 12 residues. The V end was cut by 6 bases, the J end by 3 bases, with 6 bases between. The CDR3 loop is CAISGLYNEQFF. The DNA of the CDR3 is TGTGCCATCAGCGGGCTCTACAATGAGCAGTTCTTC.

In its sample, this clonotype was seen many times. The chain has TRBV5-1 and TRBJ2-1, with 11 bases fitting TRBD2. The V and J ends lost 2 bases and 6 bases, in that order; junction bases with no gene match: 1. Germline CDR1 SGHRS, CDR2 YFSETQ. This CDR3 spans 14 amino acids. CDR3 in amino acids: CASSLTSGGNEQFF. The CDR3 nucleotides read TGCGCCAGCAGCTTAACTAGCGGGGGCAATGAGCAGTTCTTC.

This clonotype showed up many times. The rearrangement uses TRBV20-1 and TRBJ1-1; a weak D match, TRBD1 (5 bases). V was pared by 0 bases and J by 7 bases, with 15 bases between. The CDR3 totals 14 residues. Germline values: CDR1 DFQATT, CDR2 SNEGSKA (reference sequence). CDR3 amino acids: CSARDQGPTFEAFF. Written as DNA, the CDR3 is TGCAGTGCTAGAGACCAGGGACCCACTTTTGAAGCTTTCTTT.

This clonotype has a count of ten or more. The chain joins TRBV10-3 to TRBJ2-3; 7 bases align to TRBD2. Per germline, CDR1 ENHRY and CDR2 SYGVKD. J was trimmed by 0 bases and V by 10 bases; bases with no gene match: 7. The CDR3 is 14 residues long. This CDR3 reads CATFSGFSTDTQYF. The CDR3 coding sequence is TGTGCCACATTTAGCGGGTTTAGCACAGATACGCAGTATTTT.

This clonotype showed up many times. The chain combines TRBV5-1 with TRBJ2-7, with 13 bases lining up with TRBD2. V was clipped by 4 bases and J by 6 bases; unmatched bases: 4. The CDR3 contains 14 residues. Germline CDR1 is SGHRS and CDR2 is YFSETQ. The CDR3 DNA sequence: TGCGCCAGCAGCCCTGGACTAGCGGGAGTCGAGCAGTACTTC. Translated: CASSPGLAGVEQYF.

This clonotype was detected many times. This chain joins TRBV28 and TRBJ1-1, with D perhaps matching TRBD1 (6 bases). The V gene's germline CDR1 is MDHEN and CDR2 SYDVKM. CDR3 length: 13 residues. V was cut by 6 bases and J by 2 bases, with 10 bases left in between. Written as DNA, the CDR3 is TGTGCCAGCAGAGAACAGGGCAACACTGAAGCTTTCTTT. Residues: CASREQGNTEAFF.

This clonotype was counted ten times or more. The CDR3 coding sequence is TGTGCCAGCTCACCCGACCTGGAGGTAGCTTTCTTT. Amino acid sequence: CASSPDLEVAFF. The chain couples TRBV18 to TRBJ1-1; D not resolved. The germline V gene has CDR1 KGHSH and CDR2 LQKENI. V was cut by 3 bases and J by 10 bases, with 12 bases left in between. The CDR3 length is 12 residues.

Many counts were recorded for this clonotype. The genes are TRBV5-5 and TRBJ2-2, with 7 bases identical to TRBD1. The CDR3 is 15 residues long. J was trimmed by 3 bases and V by 1 base; bases with no gene match: 3. CDR1 and CDR2 from the germline V gene are SGHKS and YYEKEE (reference sequence). The CDR3 coding sequence is TGTGCCAGCAGCTTGTCCGGGACAGACACCGGGGAGCTGTTTTTT. Its translation: CASSLSGTDTGELFF.

This clonotype has at least ten counts. This chain joins TRBV24-1 and TRBJ2-5, with D unresolved. Germline-derived CDR1 and CDR2 are KGHDR and SFDVKD. V lost 4 bases and J lost 0, with 14 bases in between. CDR3 length: 16 residues. The CDR3 here is CATSDPVGGYQETQYF. The CDR3 DNA follows: TGTGCCACCAGTGACCCCGTAGGTGGCTACCAAGAGACCCAGTACTTC.

This clonotype was observed at least ten times. The gene calls are TRBV11-3 and TRBJ2-5; D gene ambiguous. With 1 base removed from V and 7 bases from J, the gap between germline ends came to 10 bases. The CDR3 loop spans 13 amino acids. Germline V gene data show CDR1 as SGHNT and CDR2 as YENEEA. This CDR3 is CASSLVGSGTQYF. Written as DNA, the CDR3 is TGTGCCAGCAGCTTAGTGGGTTCTGGGACCCAGTACTTC.

This clonotype has at least ten counts. J is TRBJ1-1 and V is TRBV12-3 or TRBV12-4, with D tentatively TRBD1 (5 bases). This CDR3 region has 14 residues. The V end was cut by 3 bases, the J end by 1 base, with 9 bases between. The CDR3 bases are TGTGCCAGCAGTTTCCTGGGGACGAACACTGAAGCTTTCTTT. It specifies CASSFLGTNTEAFF.

At least ten counts were recorded for this clonotype. The J gene is TRBJ1-1, the V gene TRBV7-9; D possibly corresponds to TRBD1 (5 bases). This CDR3 is 14 amino acids long. V was cut by 2 bases and J by 8 bases, with 15 bases left in between. Germline V gene sequence: CDR1 SEHNR, CDR2 FQNEAQ (reference sequence). The CDR3 protein is CASSLLAGPAEAFF. In nucleotides, the CDR3 is TGTGCCAGCAGCTTACTCGCGGGGCCAGCCGAAGCTTTCTTT.

This clonotype was seen many times. The chain uses TRBV5-1 and TRBJ2-1; 7 bases are a match to TRBD1. This CDR3 comprises 13 residues. Germline CDR1 reads SGHRS; CDR2 reads YFSETQ. Trimming took 1 base from V and 7 from J; bases not matched to a gene: 2. This CDR3 reads CASSLSGGNEQFF. DNA for the CDR3: TGCGCCAGCAGCTTGTCAGGGGGTAATGAGCAGTTCTTC.

This clonotype was observed at least ten times. This chain joins TRBV5-1 and TRBJ2-5; D remains unclear. This CDR3 comprises 13 residues. Deletions cut 0 bases from V and 2 bases from J, with 5 bases between. The germline V gene encodes CDR1 SGHRS and CDR2 YFSETQ. CDR3 region: CASSLGVQETQYF. The CDR3 coding sequence is TGCGCCAGCAGCTTGGGGGTACAAGAGACCCAGTACTTC. The full variable domain, its missing parts supplied by reference TRBV5-1 and TRBJ2-5, is KAGVTQTPRYLIKTRGQQVTLSCSPISGHRSVSWYQQTPGQGLQFLFEYFSETQRNKGNFPGRFSGRQFSNSRSEMNVSTLELGDSALYLCASSLGVQETQYFGPGTRLLVL.

This clonotype has just one count. This may be a read error: a much more frequent sequence differs by one nucleotide. The chain uses TRBV28 and TRBJ1-5, with 9 bases lining up with TRBD1. There are 15 residues in the CDR3. Germline CDR1 and CDR2: MDHEN and SYDVKM. In DNA form, the CDR3 reads TGTGCCAGCAGTTCCGGACAGGGGAATAGCCAGCCCCACCATTTT. It translates to CASSSGQGNSQPHHF.

There are a few counts of this clonotype. The V and J genes are TRBV6-2 or TRBV6-3 and TRBJ1-2, with D unresolved. V was cut by 1 base and J by 8 bases, with 11 bases left in between. This CDR3 is 13 amino acids long. Germline loops: CDR1 MNHEY, CDR2 SVGEGT. The CDR3 reads CASSYFESWGYTF. Here the CDR3 DNA reads TGTGCCAGCAGTTACTTCGAATCCTGGGGCTACACCTTC.

This clonotype was seen at least ten times. The J gene is TRBJ2-2, the V gene TRBV7-9, with D possibly matching TRBD2 (7 bases). Germline V lookup: CDR1 SEHNR, CDR2 FQNEAQ (reference sequence). The CDR3 is made up of 15 amino acids. The V gene lost 2 bases and the J gene lost 4 bases, with 11 bases spanning the gap. CDR3 sequence (DNA): TGTGCCAGCAGCTTATCGGGGGGCATCACCGGGGAGCTGTTTTTT. This sequence encodes CASSLSGGITGELFF. The full variable domain, rest sourced from reference TRBV7-9 and TRBJ2-2, is DTGVSQNPRHKITKRGQNVTFRCDPISEHNRLYWYRQTLGQGPEFLTYFQNEAQLEKSRLLSDRFSAERPKGSFSTLEIQRTEQGDSAMYLCASSLSGGITGELFFGEGSRLTVL.

In this sample, this clonotype turned up many times. V gene TRBV28 combines with J gene TRBJ2-1; possibly TRBD1 for D (6 bases). V dropped 3 bases and J dropped 8 bases, with 11 bases sitting between them. The CDR3 extends over 13 amino acids. Germline lookup yields CDR1 MDHEN and CDR2 SYDVKM. The CDR3: CASSFTGLDEQFF. For the CDR3, the DNA is TGTGCCAGCAGTTTCACAGGGTTGGATGAGCAGTTCTTC.